This is a list of T cell receptor beta chains from one sample in a study of blood T cell repertoires in COVID-19. Some clones are missing from TCRdb's copy, which holds only in-frame ones; the method was immunoSEQ multiplex PCR. The sample lists 260,000 or so clones, roughly 79% occurring once. The sample was peripheral blood. These receptors all stem from a woman over 75 with COVID-19, enrolled during active disease. Each CDR3 is given with its conserved first and last residue. The D gene is left open where the match is weak. Not all rows give a size; the values are once, few, many and, for expanded clones, a class.

clone size: NA; D gene: NA; V gene: TRBV5-6; J gene: TRBJ2-7; CDR3 DNA: TGTGCCAGCAGCTTGGGGGGTAGGGGCTCCGAGCAGTACTTC; CDR3 protein: CASSLGGRGSEQYF
clone size: NA; D gene: TRBD2; V gene: TRBV6-5; J gene: TRBJ2-5; CDR3 DNA: TGTGCCAGCAGTCCCGCGGGGGGCGGAGAGACCCAGTACTTC; CDR3 protein: CASSPAGGGETQYF
clone size: NA; D gene: NA; V gene: TRBV4-3; J gene: TRBJ1-4; CDR3 DNA: TGCGCCAGCAGCCAAGACTATCCAGGGTACGGAGAAAAACTGTTTTTT; CDR3 protein: CASSQDYPGYGEKLFF
clone size: NA; D gene: NA; V gene: TRBV6-4; J gene: TRBJ1-1; CDR3 DNA: TGTGCCATCCCACAAACAGGTTCTGAAGCTTTCTTT; CDR3 protein: CAIPQTGSEAFF
clone size: NA; D gene: NA; V gene: TRBV9; J gene: TRBJ1-5; CDR3 DNA: TGTGCCAGCAGCCCTACGGGACATAGCAATCAGCCCCAGCATTTT; CDR3 protein: CASSPTGHSNQPQHF
clone size: NA; D gene: NA; V gene: TRBV12-3/TRBV12-4; J gene: TRBJ2-2; CDR3 DNA: TGTGCCAGCACAGGGTCGAACACCGGGGAGCTGTTTTTT; CDR3 protein: CASTGSNTGELFF
clone size: NA; D gene: NA; V gene: TRBV6-5; J gene: TRBJ1-5; CDR3 DNA: TGTGCCAGCAGGGCTCCGGGAGTTAACAATCAGCCCCAGCATTTT; CDR3 protein: CASRAPGVNNQPQHF
clone size: NA; D gene: NA; V gene: TRBV19; J gene: TRBJ1-4; CDR3 DNA: TGTGCCAGTAGTCCTCACAGGGATAAAGCTGATAATGAAAAACTGTTTTTT; CDR3 protein: CASSPHRDKADNEKLFF
clone size: NA; D gene: TRBD1; V gene: TRBV19; J gene: TRBJ1-1; CDR3 DNA: TGTGCCAGCAGGACAGGGAACACTGAAGCTTTCTTT; CDR3 protein: CASRTGNTEAFF
clone size: NA; D gene: TRBD2; V gene: TRBV7-2; J gene: TRBJ2-1; CDR3 DNA: TGTGCCAGCGAACTAGCGGGAGGCTCCTACAATGAGCAGTTCTTC; CDR3 protein: CASELAGGSYNEQFF
clone size: NA; D gene: NA; V gene: TRBV28; J gene: TRBJ1-1; CDR3 DNA: TGTGCCAGCAGTTTGCGGCTGAACACTGAAGCTTTCTTT; CDR3 protein: CASSLRLNTEAFF
clone size: NA; D gene: NA; V gene: TRBV4-1; J gene: TRBJ1-4; CDR3 DNA: TGCGCCAGCAGCCAAGATTACAACAGGAATGAAAAGCTGTTTTTT; CDR3 protein: CASSQDYNRNEKLFF
clone size: few; D gene: TRBD2; V gene: TRBV7-9; J gene: TRBJ2-3; CDR3 DNA: TGTGCCAGCAGCTTATATGCAACGAGCGGGGCTGGAGATACGCAGTATTTT; CDR3 protein: CASSLYATSGAGDTQYF
clone size: NA; D gene: NA; V gene: TRBV3-1/TRBV3-2; J gene: TRBJ1-3; CDR3 DNA: TGTGCCAGCAGCCAGAGACGCGGCGTAACCATATATTTT; CDR3 protein: CASSQRRGVTIYF
clone size: NA; D gene: NA; V gene: TRBV28; J gene: TRBJ1-4; CDR3 DNA: TGTGCCAGCAGTTTGGGACTGCCTGCAACTAATGAAAAACTGTTTTTT; CDR3 protein: CASSLGLPATNEKLFF
clone size: NA; D gene: NA; V gene: TRBV6-1; J gene: TRBJ1-4; CDR3 DNA: TGTGCCAGCAGTGAAAACAGGGCGGCTAATGAAAAACTGTTTTTT; CDR3 protein: CASSENRAANEKLFF
clone size: NA; D gene: TRBD2; V gene: TRBV30; J gene: TRBJ2-1; CDR3 DNA: TGTGCCTGGAGTGTAGGGACTAGGGGGTACAATGAGCAGTTCTTC; CDR3 protein: CAWSVGTRGYNEQFF
clone size: NA; D gene: NA; V gene: TRBV18; J gene: TRBJ1-3; CDR3 DNA: TGTGCCAGCTCACCACTAATACGGGGAGTTGTCTCTGGAAACACCATATATTTT; CDR3 protein: CASSPLIRGVVSGNTIYF
clone size: NA; D gene: NA; V gene: TRBV3-1/TRBV3-2; J gene: TRBJ1-2; CDR3 DNA: TGTGCCAGCAGCTGGAGGGCCAGCAGGGCCGGCTACACCTTC; CDR3 protein: CASSWRASRAGYTF
clone size: NA; D gene: TRBD1; V gene: TRBV5-1; J gene: TRBJ2-7; CDR3 DNA: TGCGCCAGCAGCCTACAGGGGGGTAGCTCCTACGAGCAGTACTTC; CDR3 protein: CASSLQGGSSYEQYF
clone size: few; D gene: TRBD2; V gene: TRBV12-5; J gene: TRBJ2-3; CDR3 DNA: TGTGCTAGTGGTTTGGGGACTAGCGGGTTGGCAGATACGCAGTATTTT; CDR3 protein: CASGLGTSGLADTQYF
clone size: once; D gene: NA; V gene: TRBV11-2; J gene: TRBJ1-3; CDR3 DNA: TGTGCCAGCAGCGTAGGCAGGAACACCATATATTTT; CDR3 protein: CASSVGRNTIYF
clone size: NA; D gene: TRBD1; V gene: TRBV19; J gene: TRBJ1-5; CDR3 DNA: TGTGCCAGTAGTACCAACAGGGGTAACAAGCCCCAGCATTTT; CDR3 protein: CASSTNRGNKPQHF
clone size: few; D gene: NA; V gene: TRBV5-1; J gene: TRBJ1-3; CDR3 DNA: TGCGCCAGCAGCTTAGAGGGTTCCACAAACACCATATATTTT; CDR3 protein: CASSLEGSTNTIYF
clone size: NA; D gene: NA; V gene: TRBV30; J gene: TRBJ1-2; CDR3 DNA: TGTGCCTGGAGTGTTCAGGTGTCGGTACAGAATGGCTACACCTTC; CDR3 protein: CAWSVQVSVQNGYTF
clone size: NA; D gene: TRBD1; V gene: TRBV7-9; J gene: TRBJ1-2; CDR3 DNA: TGTGCCAGCAGCCAAAGGGGGCGGATGAACTATGGCTACACCTTC; CDR3 protein: CASSQRGRMNYGYTF
clone size: NA; D gene: TRBD2; V gene: TRBV6-5; J gene: TRBJ2-5; CDR3 DNA: TGTGCCAGCAGGCGACTAGCGGGAGAAGAGACCCAGTACTTC; CDR3 protein: CASRRLAGEETQYF
clone size: NA; D gene: NA; V gene: TRBV5-1; J gene: TRBJ1-1; CDR3 DNA: TGCGCCAGCAGCTCCCAAGGGGGAAACACTGAAGCTTTCTTT; CDR3 protein: CASSSQGGNTEAFF
clone size: NA; D gene: TRBD1; V gene: TRBV2; J gene: TRBJ1-5; CDR3 DNA: TGTGCCAGCAGTCCCCAGGGGGCTGGCAATCAGCCCCAGCATTTT; CDR3 protein: CASSPQGAGNQPQHF
clone size: NA; D gene: NA; V gene: TRBV5-1; J gene: TRBJ2-5; CDR3 DNA: TGCGCCAGCAGCTTGGCGGGACACTACCAAGAGACCCAGTACTTC; CDR3 protein: CASSLAGHYQETQYF
clone size: NA; D gene: NA; V gene: TRBV19; J gene: TRBJ2-1; CDR3 DNA: TGTGCCAGTAGTACCCTCAGCTCCTACAATGAGCAGTTCTTC; CDR3 protein: CASSTLSSYNEQFF
clone size: NA; D gene: NA; V gene: TRBV7-2; J gene: TRBJ2-1; CDR3 DNA: TGTGCCAGCAGCCCGGATACGGGGCAGTTCTTC; CDR3 protein: CASSPDTGQFF
clone size: NA; D gene: TRBD1; V gene: TRBV5-1; J gene: TRBJ2-7; CDR3 DNA: TGCGCCAGCAGCCCAGACAGGGACTACGAGCAGTACTTC; CDR3 protein: CASSPDRDYEQYF
clone size: once; D gene: TRBD1; V gene: TRBV19; J gene: TRBJ1-1; CDR3 DNA: TGTGCCACCTTACCATCACAGGGGATGAACACTGAAGCTTTCTTT; CDR3 protein: CATLPSQGMNTEAFF
clone size: few; D gene: NA; V gene: TRBV5-1; J gene: TRBJ1-2; CDR3 DNA: TGCGCCAGCACCCAGGGTACGGCTAACTATGGCTACACCTTC; CDR3 protein: CASTQGTANYGYTF
clone size: NA; D gene: TRBD1; V gene: TRBV7-6; J gene: TRBJ1-4; CDR3 DNA: TGTGCCAGCAGCTCGGGACAGGGGCTTGAAAAACTGTTTTTT; CDR3 protein: CASSSGQGLEKLFF
clone size: once; D gene: NA; V gene: TRBV5-1; J gene: TRBJ1-1; CDR3 DNA: TGCGCCAGCAGAGGGCGGGAGGGTCCGAACACTGAAGCTTTCTTT; CDR3 protein: CASRGREGPNTEAFF
clone size: NA; D gene: TRBD2; V gene: TRBV18; J gene: TRBJ2-1; CDR3 DNA: TGTGCCAGCTCACCATTTGGACTAGCGGGAGGAGATGAGCAGTTCTTC; CDR3 protein: CASSPFGLAGGDEQFF
clone size: NA; D gene: TRBD2; V gene: TRBV4-2; J gene: TRBJ2-3; CDR3 DNA: TGTGCCAGCAGCCAAGACCTCTCGGGAGGGAACACAGATACGCAGTATTTT; CDR3 protein: CASSQDLSGGNTDTQYF
clone size: NA; D gene: NA; V gene: TRBV7-3; J gene: TRBJ2-6; CDR3 DNA: TGTGCCAGCAGCTTAACTCCCCCGACAGTTGCTGGGGCCAACGTCCTGACTTTC; CDR3 protein: CASSLTPPTVAGANVLTF
clone size: NA; D gene: TRBD1; V gene: TRBV6-2/TRBV6-3; J gene: TRBJ1-1; CDR3 DNA: TGTGCCAGCAGTTACTCGACAGGGTTGAACACTGAAGCTTTCTTT; CDR3 protein: CASSYSTGLNTEAFF
clone size: once; D gene: NA; V gene: TRBV11-2; J gene: TRBJ1-1; CDR3 DNA: TGTGCCAGCAGCTTAGTTTTCGCAGTCGGGAGCGGAACTGAAGCTTTCTTT; CDR3 protein: CASSLVFAVGSGTEAFF